This TCR beta chain was sequenced during a study of blood T cell repertoires in COVID-19. Study details: Spain, Italy and the United States supplied samples that represented acute and convalescent COVID-19.

Trimming removed 0 bases at V and 2 bases at J, with 15 bases between. Germline CDR1 is MGHRA and CDR2 is YSYEKL. This CDR3 has 17 residues. Per the authors' pipeline: Counts of nucleated cells, estimated from reference gene primer amplification, were obtained. The table came from immunoSEQ multiplex PCR; TCRdb's copy has only in-frame clones and leaves some out. That table gives V, J and clone size, and the DNA gave D and trimming. The sample carries 120,000 to 150,000 clones, roughly 81% recorded once. The rearrangement links TRBV4-1 to TRBJ2-3; tentatively, D is TRBD2 (6 bases). Material: peripheral blood. The clonotype originates from a human donor with acute or convalescent COVID-19. The donor label of this sample is uncertain. CDR3 nucleotide sequence: TGCGCCAGCAGCCAAGATTCGCCTGGAGGGCACACAGATACGCAGTATTTT. Residues: CASSQDSPGGHTDTQYF.